A selection of T cell receptor beta chains follows, all from one sample in a study of T cell repertoires in cytomegalovirus infection. TCRdb independently ran MiXCR on the reads; one entry per CDR3 protein. The sample consists of just over 450,000 distinct CDR3 sequences, under 55% of them appearing once. Which antigens these TCRs recognize remains unknown. The sequences come from cultured PBMCs, collected from culture after CMV antigen stimulation. The receptors here all came from a human donor in good health (CMV status not recorded). Some clones in this sample may be carry-over from other donors' samples. CDR3s include the opening cysteine and the closing phenylalanine or tryptophan. The order of the fields is J gene, clone size, D gene, V gene, CDR3 protein, CDR3 DNA. D genes are given only for firm matches. Rows may omit the clone size; those that give it use once, few, many or a size class.

TRBJ2-7	NA	NA	TRBV7-9	CASEGILYEQYF	TGTGCCAGCGAAGGGATACTCTACGAGCAGTACTTC
TRBJ1-1	NA	NA	TRBV5-4	CASSSRGTTYTEAFF	TGTGCCAGCAGCTCCCGGGGCACAACTTACACTGAAGCTTTCTTT
TRBJ1-1	NA	NA	TRBV11-1	CASSLDDGTEAFF	TGTGCCAGCAGCTTAGATGACGGCACTGAAGCTTTCTTT
TRBJ2-7	once	TRBD2	TRBV7-3	CASSLALSLAGHRSSYEQYF	TGTGCCAGCAGCTTAGCGTTATCACTAGCGGGACACCGGAGCTCCTACGAGCAGTACTTC
TRBJ1-1	NA	NA	TRBV27	CASSSAGAGMNTEAFF	TGTGCCAGCAGTTCCGCAGGGGCAGGAATGAACACTGAAGCTTTCTTT
TRBJ2-7	NA	NA	TRBV11-2	CASSLGHVKWVYEQYF	TGTGCCAGCAGCTTAGGCCATGTTAAATGGGTCTACGAGCAGTACTTC
TRBJ1-6	NA	NA	TRBV20-1	CSAMGAGNSPLHF	TGCAGTGCTATGGGGGCGGGCAATTCACCCCTCCACTTT
TRBJ2-2	NA	TRBD2	TRBV12-5	CASGLLVLSSGRDYTGELFF	TGTGCTAGTGGTTTGTTAGTGTTGTCTAGCGGGAGGGATTACACCGGGGAGCTGTTTTTT
TRBJ2-7	few	NA	TRBV7-6	CASSLGELYEQYF	TGTGCCAGCAGCCTGGGGGAGCTCTACGAGCAGTACTTC
TRBJ2-1	few	NA	TRBV28	CASRRGPDNEQFF	TGTGCCAGCAGGCGCGGACCGGACAATGAGCAGTTCTTC
TRBJ2-1	many	NA	TRBV6-2/TRBV6-3	CASSPRRNEQFF	TGTGCCAGCAGTCCCCGCCGGAATGAGCAGTTCTTC
TRBJ2-1	NA	TRBD1	TRBV5-1	CASSPRTGAENYNEQFF	TGCGCCAGCAGCCCCCGGACAGGCGCCGAGAACTACAATGAGCAGTTCTTC
TRBJ2-4	few	NA	TRBV12-3/TRBV12-4	CASSLINIQYF	TGTGCCAGCAGTCTCATTAACATTCAGTACTTC
TRBJ2-5	few	TRBD1	TRBV7-9	CASSLRTGSDQETQYF	TGTGCCAGCAGCTTAAGGACAGGGTCGGACCAAGAGACCCAGTACTTC
TRBJ2-3	NA	NA	TRBV7-2	CASSLFLAGGGDTQYF	TGTGCCAGCAGCCTATTCCTAGCAGGAGGAGGAGATACACAGTATTTT
TRBJ2-5	NA	NA	TRBV2	CASGGRRQETQYF	TGTGCCAGCGGCGGACGGAGACAAGAGACCCAGTACTTC
TRBJ2-7	NA	TRBD1	TRBV6-1	CASSEGQPYEQYF	TGTGCCAGCAGCGAGGGACAGCCCTACGAGCAGTACTTC
TRBJ1-1	once	NA	TRBV12-3/TRBV12-4	CASSFGVLRDTEAFF	TGTGCCAGCAGTTTCGGCGTACTTCGAGACACTGAAGCTTTCTTT
TRBJ2-3	NA	TRBD2	TRBV7-9	CASSSPGLAASTDTQYF	TGTGCCAGCAGCTCCCCGGGACTAGCGGCTTCCACAGATACGCAGTATTTT
TRBJ2-5	NA	NA	TRBV5-4	CASSLGSGSTQETQYF	TGTGCCAGCAGCTTGGGTAGTGGATCGACACAAGAGACCCAGTACTTC
TRBJ1-2	NA	NA	TRBV6-8	CASFDDYLYGYTF	TGTGCCAGCTTCGACGACTACCTCTATGGCTACACCTTC
TRBJ2-6	NA	NA	TRBV7-6	CASSSRDKHSGANVMTF	TGTGCCAGCAGCTCCCGGGACAAACACTCTGGGGCCAACGTCATGACTTTC
TRBJ2-2	once	TRBD2	TRBV29-1	CSALGTSGRTGGELFF	TGCAGCGCCTTGGGGACTAGCGGGAGAACGGGCGGGGAGCTGTTTTTT
TRBJ2-1	medium-sized	NA	TRBV27	CASSPTDPYNEQFF	TGTGCCAGCAGTCCCACGGACCCATACAATGAGCAGTTCTTC
TRBJ2-1	many	NA	TRBV7-2	CASSLVGAGDEQFF	TGTGCCAGCAGCTTAGTAGGGGCGGGCGATGAGCAGTTCTTC
TRBJ1-1	NA	NA	TRBV6-5	CASRVGGAAEAFF	TGTGCCAGCAGAGTAGGGGGTGCGGCGGAAGCTTTCTTT
TRBJ2-1	NA	NA	TRBV7-6	CASSRAGVSYNEQFF	TGTGCCAGCAGCCGAGCCGGCGTCTCCTACAATGAGCAGTTCTTC
TRBJ2-1	few	TRBD2	TRBV5-4	CASSFPTSGADNEQFF	TGTGCCAGCAGCTTCCCGACTAGCGGGGCTGACAATGAGCAGTTCTTC
TRBJ2-3	many	NA	TRBV7-2	CASSSRDSDTQYF	TGTGCCAGCAGCTCGCGGGACTCAGATACGCAGTATTTT
TRBJ2-3	few	NA	TRBV7-9	CASSSPTGTTDTQYF	TGTGCCAGCAGCTCACCTACAGGGACCACAGATACGCAGTATTTT
TRBJ1-6	NA	NA	TRBV6-1	CASSEAPRPQTPLHF	TGTGCCAGCAGTGAAGCGCCTAGGCCCCAGACGCCCCTCCACTTT
TRBJ2-7	few	TRBD1	TRBV6-2/TRBV6-3	CASSNRGLKNEQYF	TGTGCCAGCAGTAACAGGGGGCTGAAGAACGAGCAGTACTTC
TRBJ2-5	few	NA	TRBV7-8	CASSLLPSVATFRETQYF	TGTGCCAGCAGCTTACTCCCCTCCGTAGCAACATTTCGAGAGACCCAGTACTTC
TRBJ2-5	NA	TRBD2	TRBV12-3/TRBV12-4	CASSPPGLAGAQETQYF	TGTGCCAGCAGTCCTCCGGGACTAGCGGGGGCCCAAGAGACCCAGTACTTC
TRBJ2-7	NA	TRBD2	TRBV6-1	CASSEGAAGGYYEQYF	TGTGCCAGCAGTGAAGGGGCTGCGGGAGGGTACTACGAGCAGTACTTC
TRBJ1-2	few	TRBD1	TRBV6-5	CASSRGGQTNYGYTF	TGTGCCAGCAGCCGCGGGGGACAGACTAACTATGGCTACACCTTC
TRBJ2-1	NA	TRBD1	TRBV12-3/TRBV12-4	CASSLGTGDYNEQFF	TGTGCCAGCAGCCTCGGGACAGGGGACTACAATGAGCAGTTCTTC
TRBJ1-1	once	NA	TRBV6-5	CASAEGHLNTEAFF	TGTGCCAGCGCTGAGGGACATCTGAACACTGAAGCTTTCTTT
TRBJ1-6	NA	NA	TRBV5-1	CASSLVAGKAIQPLHF	TGCGCCAGCAGCTTGGTAGCCGGGAAAGCAATTCAACCCCTCCACTTT
TRBJ2-4	NA	TRBD1	TRBV12-5	CASARDRGLTKNIQYF	TGTGCTAGTGCCCGTGACAGGGGGCTTACCAAAAACATTCAGTACTTC
TRBJ2-2	NA	NA	TRBV5-4	CASTGTTGELFF	TGTGCCAGCACCGGGACGACCGGGGAGCTGTTTTTT
TRBJ2-7	NA	TRBD1	TRBV18	CASRRTGGDYEQYF	TGTGCCAGCCGCCGGACAGGTGGCGACTACGAGCAGTACTTC
TRBJ2-7	NA	NA	TRBV20-1	CSAGDTSYEQYF	TGCAGTGCCGGGGACACCAGCTACGAGCAGTACTTC
TRBJ1-1	NA	NA	TRBV20-1	CSSPREGENTEAFF	TGCAGTTCGCCCCGAGAAGGCGAGAACACTGAAGCTTTCTTT
TRBJ1-4	many	NA	TRBV7-2	CASSTTGVKAYEKLFF	TGTGCCAGCAGCACGACCGGGGTCAAGGCCTATGAAAAACTGTTTTTT
TRBJ2-3	NA	NA	TRBV11-2	CASRPKGAGTDTQYF	TGTGCCAGCAGGCCCAAAGGCGCGGGCACAGATACGCAGTATTTT
TRBJ2-3	few	TRBD2	TRBV18	CASSRLTSGPNTDTQYF	TGTGCCAGCTCACGTTTGACTAGCGGGCCCAACACAGATACGCAGTATTTT
TRBJ2-7	NA	NA	TRBV7-8	CASSPGSSFGQYF	TGTGCCAGCAGCCCAGGATCCTCGTTTGGGCAGTACTTC
TRBJ2-7	few	TRBD1	TRBV6-5	CASSYSRGRRGQFSYEQYF	TGTGCCAGCAGTTACTCGAGGGGTCGTAGGGGGCAGTTCTCCTACGAGCAGTACTTC
TRBJ2-1	NA	TRBD2	TRBV14	CASSRKAGAYTYNEQFF	TGTGCCAGCAGCCGGAAAGCGGGAGCGTATACCTACAATGAGCAGTTCTTC
TRBJ2-3	NA	NA	TRBV6-1	CASRDVRYGTDTQYF	TGTGCCAGTAGGGACGTCCGGTATGGCACAGATACGCAGTATTTT
TRBJ1-6	few	NA	TRBV15	CATSRTDTLSPLHF	TGTGCCACCAGCAGAACCGACACACTTTCACCCCTCCACTTT